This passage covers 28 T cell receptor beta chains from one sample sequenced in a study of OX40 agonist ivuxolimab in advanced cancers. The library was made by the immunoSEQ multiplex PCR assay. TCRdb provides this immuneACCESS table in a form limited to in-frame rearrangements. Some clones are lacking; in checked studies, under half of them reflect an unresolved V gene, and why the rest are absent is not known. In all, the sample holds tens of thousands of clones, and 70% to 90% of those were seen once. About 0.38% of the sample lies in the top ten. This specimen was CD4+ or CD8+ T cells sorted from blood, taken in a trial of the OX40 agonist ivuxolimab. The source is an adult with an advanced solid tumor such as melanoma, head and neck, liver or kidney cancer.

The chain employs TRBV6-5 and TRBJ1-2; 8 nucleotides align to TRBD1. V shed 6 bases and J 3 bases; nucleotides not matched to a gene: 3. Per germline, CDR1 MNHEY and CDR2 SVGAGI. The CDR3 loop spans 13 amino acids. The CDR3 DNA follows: TGTGCCAGCAGGATGACAGGGGACTATGGCTACACCTTC. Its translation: CASRMTGDYGYTF.

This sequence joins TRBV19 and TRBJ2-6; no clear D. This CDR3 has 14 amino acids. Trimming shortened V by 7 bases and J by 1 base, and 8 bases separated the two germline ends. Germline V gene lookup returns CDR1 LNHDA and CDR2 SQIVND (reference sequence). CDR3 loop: CASKSDSGANVLTF. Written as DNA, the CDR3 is TGTGCCAGTAAGTCAGATTCTGGGGCCAACGTCCTGACTTTC.

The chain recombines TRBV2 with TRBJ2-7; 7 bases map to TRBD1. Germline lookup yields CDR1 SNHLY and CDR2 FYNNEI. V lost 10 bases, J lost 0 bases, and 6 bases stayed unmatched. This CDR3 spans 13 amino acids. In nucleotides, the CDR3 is TGTGCCATCCCGGGACAGAGCTCCTACGAGCAGTACTTC. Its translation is CAIPGQSSYEQYF.

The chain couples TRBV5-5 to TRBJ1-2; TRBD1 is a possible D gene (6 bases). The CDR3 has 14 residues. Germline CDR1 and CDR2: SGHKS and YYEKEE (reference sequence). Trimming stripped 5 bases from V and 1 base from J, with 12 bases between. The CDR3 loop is CASSQGGNNYGYTF. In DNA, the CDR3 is TGTGCCAGCAGTCAAGGGGGAAATAACTATGGCTACACCTTC.

The CDR3 region is CASSRGQVSYNEQFF. For the CDR3, the DNA is TGTGCCAGCAGCCGTGGACAAGTTTCCTACAATGAGCAGTTCTTC. The J gene is TRBJ2-1, the V gene TRBV7-2; D perhaps matches TRBD1 (5 bases). The CDR3 has 15 amino acids. Deletions cut 5 bases from V and 1 base from J, with 12 bases between. CDR1 is SGHTA, CDR2 FQGNSA, per germline.

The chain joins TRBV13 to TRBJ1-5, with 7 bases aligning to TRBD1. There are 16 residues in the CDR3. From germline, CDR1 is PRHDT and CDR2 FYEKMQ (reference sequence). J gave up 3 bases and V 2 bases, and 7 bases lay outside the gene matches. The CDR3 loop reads CASSLRTGGSNQPQHF. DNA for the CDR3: TGTGCCAGCAGCTTAAGGACAGGAGGGTCCAATCAGCCCCAGCATTTT.

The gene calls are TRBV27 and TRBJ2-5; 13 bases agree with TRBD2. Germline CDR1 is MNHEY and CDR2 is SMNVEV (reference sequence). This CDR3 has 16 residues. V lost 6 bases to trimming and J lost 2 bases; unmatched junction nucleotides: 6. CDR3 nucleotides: TGTGCCAGCAGACATACTAGCGGGGGGGGGCAAGAGACCCAGTACTTC. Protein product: CASRHTSGGGQETQYF.

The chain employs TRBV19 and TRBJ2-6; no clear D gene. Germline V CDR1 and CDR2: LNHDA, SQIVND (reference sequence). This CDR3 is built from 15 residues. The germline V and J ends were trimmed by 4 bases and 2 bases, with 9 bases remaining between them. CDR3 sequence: CASSTKSPGANVLTF. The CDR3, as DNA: TGTGCCAGTAGTACAAAGAGTCCTGGGGCCAACGTCCTGACTTTC.

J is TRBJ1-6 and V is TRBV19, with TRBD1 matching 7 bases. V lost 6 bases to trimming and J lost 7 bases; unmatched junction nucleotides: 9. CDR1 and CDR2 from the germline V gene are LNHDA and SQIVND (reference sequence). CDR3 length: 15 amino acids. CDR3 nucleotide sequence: TGTGCCAGTAGGCCCGCAGGGGGGTTGAATTCACCCCTCCACTTT. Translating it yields CASRPAGGLNSPLHF.

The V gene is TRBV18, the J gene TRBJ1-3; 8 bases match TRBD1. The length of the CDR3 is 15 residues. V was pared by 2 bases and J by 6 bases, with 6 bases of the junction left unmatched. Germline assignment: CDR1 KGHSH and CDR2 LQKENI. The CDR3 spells CASSPKDRVENTIYF. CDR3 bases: TGTGCCAGCTCACCAAAGGACAGGGTAGAAAACACCATATATTTT.

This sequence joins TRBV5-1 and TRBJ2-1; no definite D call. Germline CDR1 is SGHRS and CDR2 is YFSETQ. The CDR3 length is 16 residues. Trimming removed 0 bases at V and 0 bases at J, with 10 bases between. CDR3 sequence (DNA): TGCGCCAGCAGCTTGGGGTTGCGGAGCTCCTACAATGAGCAGTTCTTC. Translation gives CASSLGLRSSYNEQFF.

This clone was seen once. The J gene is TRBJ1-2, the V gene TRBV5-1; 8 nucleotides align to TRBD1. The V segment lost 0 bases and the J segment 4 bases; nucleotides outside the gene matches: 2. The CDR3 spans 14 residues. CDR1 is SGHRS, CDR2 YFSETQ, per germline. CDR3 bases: TGCGCCAGCAGCTTGGCGGGACAGGCCTATGGCTACACCTTC. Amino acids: CASSLAGQAYGYTF.

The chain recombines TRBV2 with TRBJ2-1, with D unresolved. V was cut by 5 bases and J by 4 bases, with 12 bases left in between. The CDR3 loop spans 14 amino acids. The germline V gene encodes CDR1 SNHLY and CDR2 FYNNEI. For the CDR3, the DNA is TGTGCCAGCAGTAGAAGCGTCCATTACAATGAGCAGTTCTTC. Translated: CASSRSVHYNEQFF.

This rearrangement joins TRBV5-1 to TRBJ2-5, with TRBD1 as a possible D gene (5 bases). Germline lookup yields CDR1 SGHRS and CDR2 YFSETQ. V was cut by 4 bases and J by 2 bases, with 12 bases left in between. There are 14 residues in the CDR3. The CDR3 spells CASSAITGQETQYF. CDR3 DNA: TGCGCCAGCAGCGCCATAACAGGTCAAGAGACCCAGTACTTC.

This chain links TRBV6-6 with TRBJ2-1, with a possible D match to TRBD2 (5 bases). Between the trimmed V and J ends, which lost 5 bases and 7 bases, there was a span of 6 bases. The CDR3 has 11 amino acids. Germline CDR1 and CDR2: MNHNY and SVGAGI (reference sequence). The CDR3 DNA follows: TGTGCCAGCAGTCGGGGAAATGAGCAGTTCTTC. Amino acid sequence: CASSRGNEQFF.

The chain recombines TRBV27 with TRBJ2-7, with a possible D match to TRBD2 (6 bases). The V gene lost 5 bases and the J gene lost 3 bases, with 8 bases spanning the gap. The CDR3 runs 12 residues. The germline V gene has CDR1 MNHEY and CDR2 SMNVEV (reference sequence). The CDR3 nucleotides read TGTGCCAGCAGTACGACTAGCTACGAGCAGTACTTC. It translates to CASSTTSYEQYF.

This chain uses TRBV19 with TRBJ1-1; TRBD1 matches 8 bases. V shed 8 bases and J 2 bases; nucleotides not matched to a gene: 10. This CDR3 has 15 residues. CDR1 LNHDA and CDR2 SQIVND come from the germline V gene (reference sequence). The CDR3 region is CASHLFGQGNTEAFF. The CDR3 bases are TGTGCCAGTCACCTTTTCGGACAGGGTAACACTGAAGCTTTCTTT.

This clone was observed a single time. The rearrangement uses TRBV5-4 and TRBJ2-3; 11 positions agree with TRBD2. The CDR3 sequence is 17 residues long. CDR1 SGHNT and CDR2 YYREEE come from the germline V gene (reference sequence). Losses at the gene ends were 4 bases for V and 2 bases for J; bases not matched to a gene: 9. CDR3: CASSPEMGLAVTDTQYF. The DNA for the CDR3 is TGTGCCAGCAGCCCGGAGATGGGACTAGCGGTCACAGATACGCAGTATTTT. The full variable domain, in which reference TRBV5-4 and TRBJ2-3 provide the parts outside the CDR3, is ETGVTQSPTHLIKTRGQQVTLRCSSQSGHNTVSWYQQALGQGPQFIFQYYREEENGRGNFPPRFSGLQFPNYSSELNVNALELDDSALYLCASSPEMGLAVTDTQYFGPGTRLTVL.

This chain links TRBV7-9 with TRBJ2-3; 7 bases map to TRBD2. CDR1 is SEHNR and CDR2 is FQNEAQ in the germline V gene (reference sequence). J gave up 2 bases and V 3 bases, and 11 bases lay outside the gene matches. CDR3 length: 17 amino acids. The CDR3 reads CASSFPRDYSPTDTQYF. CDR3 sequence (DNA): TGTGCCAGCAGCTTCCCGAGGGACTACTCCCCCACAGATACGCAGTATTTT.

The CDR3 DNA reads TGTGCCAGTAGTTTTGATACGAACACCGGGGAGCTGTTTTTT. Translated: CASSFDTNTGELFF. V gene TRBV19 combines with J gene TRBJ2-2; D not resolved. Germline CDR1 LNHDA, CDR2 SQIVND (reference sequence). The CDR3 sequence is 14 residues long. Trimming removed 5 bases from V and 0 bases from J, with 7 bases in between.

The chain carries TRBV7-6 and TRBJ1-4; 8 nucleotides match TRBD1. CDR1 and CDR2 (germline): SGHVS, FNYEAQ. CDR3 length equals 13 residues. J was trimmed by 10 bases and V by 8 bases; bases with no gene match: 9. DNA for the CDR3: TGTGCCAGCGGGCCCAGTCAGGGGGCAAAACTGTTTTTT. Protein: CASGPSQGAKLFF.

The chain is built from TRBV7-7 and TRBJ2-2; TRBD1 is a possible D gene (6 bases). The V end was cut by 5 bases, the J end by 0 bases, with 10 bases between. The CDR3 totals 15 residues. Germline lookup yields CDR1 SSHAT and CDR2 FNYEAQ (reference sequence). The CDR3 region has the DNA TGTGCCAGCAGCCAGGGGTTCGCGAACACCGGGGAGCTGTTTTTT. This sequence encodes CASSQGFANTGELFF.

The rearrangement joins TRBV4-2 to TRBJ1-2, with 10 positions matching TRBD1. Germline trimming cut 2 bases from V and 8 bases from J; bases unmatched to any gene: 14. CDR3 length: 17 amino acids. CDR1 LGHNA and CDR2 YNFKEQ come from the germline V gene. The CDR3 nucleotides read TGTGCCAGCAGCCAACAAACTCCGGGACAGGGGACGGAGGGCTACACCTTC. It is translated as CASSQQTPGQGTEGYTF.

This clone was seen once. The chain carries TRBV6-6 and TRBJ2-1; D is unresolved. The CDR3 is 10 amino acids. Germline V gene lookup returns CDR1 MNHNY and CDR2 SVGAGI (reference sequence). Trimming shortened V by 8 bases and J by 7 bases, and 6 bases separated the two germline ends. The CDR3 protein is CASLGNEQFF. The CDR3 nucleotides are TGTGCCAGCTTAGGGAATGAGCAGTTCTTC.

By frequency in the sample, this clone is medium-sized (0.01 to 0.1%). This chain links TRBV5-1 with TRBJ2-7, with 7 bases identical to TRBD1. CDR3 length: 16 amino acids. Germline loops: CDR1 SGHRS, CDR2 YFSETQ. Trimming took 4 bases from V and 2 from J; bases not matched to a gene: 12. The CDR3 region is CASSVDRAAFAYEQYF. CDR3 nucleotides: TGCGCCAGCAGCGTAGACAGGGCAGCCTTTGCCTACGAGCAGTACTTC.

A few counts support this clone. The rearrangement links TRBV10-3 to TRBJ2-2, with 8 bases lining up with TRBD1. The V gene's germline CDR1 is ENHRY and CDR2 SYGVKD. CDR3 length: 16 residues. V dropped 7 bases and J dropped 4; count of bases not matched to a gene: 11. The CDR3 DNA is TGTGCCATCAACGAGGGGGTAGGGACAGGCACCGGGGAGCTGTTTTTT. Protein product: CAINEGVGTGTGELFF.

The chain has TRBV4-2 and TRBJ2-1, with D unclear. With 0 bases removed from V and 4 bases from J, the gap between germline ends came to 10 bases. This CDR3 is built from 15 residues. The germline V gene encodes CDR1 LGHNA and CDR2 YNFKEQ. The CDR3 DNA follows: TGTGCCAGCAGCCAAGATCGGTTTTTTTACAATGAGCAGTTCTTC. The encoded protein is CASSQDRFFYNEQFF.

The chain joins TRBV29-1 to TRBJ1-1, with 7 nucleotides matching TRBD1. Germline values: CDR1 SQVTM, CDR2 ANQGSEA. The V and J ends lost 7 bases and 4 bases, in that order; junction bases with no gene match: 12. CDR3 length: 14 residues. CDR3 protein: CSGVTGRSGTEAFF. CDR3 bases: TGCAGCGGAGTGACAGGGAGGAGCGGCACTGAAGCTTTCTTT.